This T cell receptor beta chain was recorded in a study of blood T cell repertoires in COVID-19. Study at large: Acute and convalescent COVID-19 samples came from the United States, Italy and Spain.

Study processing details: Estimates of nucleated cell counts were drawn from the amplification of reference gene primers. The repertoire was sequenced with immunoSEQ multiplex PCR; TCRdb's copy has only in-frame clones and lacks some. V and J calls and clone size come straight from that table; D and trimming were deduced from the DNA. The sample consists of roughly 160,000 clones, approximately 74% of them appearing once. V was clipped by 5 bases and J by 7 bases, with 14 bases between them. The CDR3 runs 13 residues. Germline-derived CDR1 and CDR2 are SGHTA and FQGTGA. The TCR originated in a woman aged 80 or over with acute or convalescent COVID-19. The specimen was peripheral blood. V is TRBV7-3 and J is TRBJ1-1; no firm D call. Written as DNA, the CDR3 is TGTGCCAGCAGCCCGGGGTCTCTGGTTGAAGCTTTCTTT. This gives the protein CASSPGSLVEAFF.